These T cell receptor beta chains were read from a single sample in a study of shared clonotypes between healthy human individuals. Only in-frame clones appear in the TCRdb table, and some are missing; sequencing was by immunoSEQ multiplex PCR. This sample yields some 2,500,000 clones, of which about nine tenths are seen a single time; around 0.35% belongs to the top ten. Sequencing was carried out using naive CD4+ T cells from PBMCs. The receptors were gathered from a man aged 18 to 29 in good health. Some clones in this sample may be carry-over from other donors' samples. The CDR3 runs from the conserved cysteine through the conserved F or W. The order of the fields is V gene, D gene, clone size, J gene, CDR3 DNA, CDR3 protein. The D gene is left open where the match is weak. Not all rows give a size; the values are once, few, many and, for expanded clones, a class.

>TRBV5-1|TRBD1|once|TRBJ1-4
TGCGCCAGCAGCTTGGGGGTGACAGGGGTAACGGAAAAACTGTTTTTT
CASSLGVTGVTEKLFF
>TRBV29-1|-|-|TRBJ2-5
TGCAGCGTTGAAGGTCAACGGATACAAGAGACCCAGTACTTC
CSVEGQRIQETQYF
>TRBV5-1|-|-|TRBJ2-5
TGCGCCAGCAGCTTGGCGCCGCAGGGGCAAGAGACCCAGTACTTC
CASSLAPQGQETQYF
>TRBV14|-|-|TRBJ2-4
TGTGCCAGCAGCCAACAGGGCATTCAGTACTTC
CASSQQGIQYF
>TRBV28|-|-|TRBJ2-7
TGTGCCACCCATTCGACTGGGGCCTACGAGCAGTACTTC
CATHSTGAYEQYF
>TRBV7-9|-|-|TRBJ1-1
TGTGCCAGCAGCAAGAGGACTCAAATTGAAGCTTTCTTT
CASSKRTQIEAFF
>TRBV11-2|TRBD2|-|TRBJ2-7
TGTGCCAGCAGCTCCAGATGGAGCGGGAGCTACGAGCAGTACTTC
CASSSRWSGSYEQYF
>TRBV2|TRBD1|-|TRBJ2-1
TGTGCCAGCAAACGACAGGGGGCCTACAATGAGCAGTTCTTC
CASKRQGAYNEQFF
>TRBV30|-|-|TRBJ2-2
TGTGCCTGGAGTGTAGGAGCGGCAGTGGGCGGGGAGCTGTTTTTT
CAWSVGAAVGGELFF
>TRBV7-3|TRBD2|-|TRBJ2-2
TGTGCCAGCAGCTTTATTTGGGCGGGAGGGAACACCGGGGAGCTGTTTTTT
CASSFIWAGGNTGELFF
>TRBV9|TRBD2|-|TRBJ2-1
TGTGCCTTCCGATGGGGCGGGAGCTCCTACAATGAGCAGTTCTTC
CAFRWGGSSYNEQFF
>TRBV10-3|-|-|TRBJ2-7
TGTGCCATCAGGGAATTTTCGGCAAGGGCTCACGAGCAGTACTTC
CAIREFSARAHEQYF
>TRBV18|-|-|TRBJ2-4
TGTGCCAGCTCGCCAAACCCAAAGGCCCCCATTCAGTACTTC
CASSPNPKAPIQYF
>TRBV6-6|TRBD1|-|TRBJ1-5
TGTGCCAGCAGTTACTCGGGGGACAGTTATCAGCCCCAGCATTTT
CASSYSGDSYQPQHF
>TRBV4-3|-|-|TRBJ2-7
TGCGCCAGCAGCTCCCACGGCGGGCCAGGTAGCTCCTACGAGCAGTACTTC
CASSSHGGPGSSYEQYF
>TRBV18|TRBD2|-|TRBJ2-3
TGTGCCAGCTCACTGTTAGCGGGAGGCACAGATACGCAGTATTTT
CASSLLAGGTDTQYF
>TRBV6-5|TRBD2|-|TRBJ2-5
TGTGCCAGCAGTTACAGCGGGACTAGCGTTCAAGGGACCCAGTACTTC
CASSYSGTSVQGTQYF
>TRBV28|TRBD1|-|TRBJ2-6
TGTGCCAGCAGTTTTGGACAGGGGGCCTTCTCTGGGGCCAACGTCCTGACTTTC
CASSFGQGAFSGANVLTF
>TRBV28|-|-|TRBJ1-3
TGTGCCAGCCTGGCCGGGACCTTGAGCTCTGGAAACACCATATATTTT
CASLAGTLSSGNTIYF
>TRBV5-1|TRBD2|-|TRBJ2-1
TGCGCCAGCAGCTTGGAGACGGGGGGATACAATGAGCAGTTCTTC
CASSLETGGYNEQFF
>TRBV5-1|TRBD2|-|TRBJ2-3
TGCGCCAGCAGCCGAGCGGGAGCAGATACGCAGTATTTT
CASSRAGADTQYF
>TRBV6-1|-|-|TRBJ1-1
TGTGCCAGCAGTTTTATGGACGGGAACACTGAAGCTTTCTTT
CASSFMDGNTEAFF
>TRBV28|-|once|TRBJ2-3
TGTGCCAGCAGTCCCCTCGGGCCGTGGGGAGATACGCAGTATTTT
CASSPLGPWGDTQYF
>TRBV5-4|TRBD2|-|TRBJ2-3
TGTGCCAGCAGCTCCCAGACTAGCGGGAGGGTAACAGATACGCAGTATTTT
CASSSQTSGRVTDTQYF
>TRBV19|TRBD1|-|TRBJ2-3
TGTGCCATCCGGGACAGGGGAACGGATACGCAGTATTTT
CAIRDRGTDTQYF
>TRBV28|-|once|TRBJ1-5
TGTGCCAGCAATTGGGTTAGGGATCAGCCCCAGCATTTT
CASNWVRDQPQHF
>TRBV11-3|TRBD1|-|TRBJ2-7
TGTGCCAGCAGCGCCTCAGGGGGCCAGACTGTCTACGAGCAGTACTTC
CASSASGGQTVYEQYF
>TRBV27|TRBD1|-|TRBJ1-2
TGTGCCAGCAGTTTTTTCCCCCTAACGGACAGGGCCTATGGCTACACCTTC
CASSFFPLTDRAYGYTF
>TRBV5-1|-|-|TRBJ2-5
TGCGCCAGCAGCCGACTTCCGGGCCACGGGGGAGAGACCCAGTACTTC
CASSRLPGHGGETQYF
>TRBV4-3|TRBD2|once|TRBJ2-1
TGCGCCAGCAGCCAAGATTACCAAGCGGGGGGGATCAATGAGCAGTTCTTC
CASSQDYQAGGINEQFF
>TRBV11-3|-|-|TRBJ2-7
TGTGCCAGCAGCTTATTAAAGGGGGGAAGGCAGTACTTC
CASSLLKGGRQYF
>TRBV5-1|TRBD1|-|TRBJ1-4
TGCGCCAGCAGCTTGGTGGGACAGCCTAATGAAAAACTGTTTTTT
CASSLVGQPNEKLFF
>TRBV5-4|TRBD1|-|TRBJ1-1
TGTGCCAGCAGCTTTATGACAGGGATGAACACTGAAGCTTTCTTT
CASSFMTGMNTEAFF
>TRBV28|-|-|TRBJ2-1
TGTGCCAGCAATGCGATCCGTTTACCCTACAATGAGCAGTTCTTC
CASNAIRLPYNEQFF
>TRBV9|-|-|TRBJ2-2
TGTGCCAGCAGCAAGGGGGGCACCGGGGAGCTGTTTTTT
CASSKGGTGELFF
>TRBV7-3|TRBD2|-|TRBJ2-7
TGTGCCAGCAGTTCCGGGAGCGGGAGGCAACCCTACGAGCAGTACTTC
CASSSGSGRQPYEQYF
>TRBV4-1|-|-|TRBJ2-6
TGCGCCAGCAGCCAAGGGTTGCGATCTGGGGCCAACGTCCTGACTTTC
CASSQGLRSGANVLTF
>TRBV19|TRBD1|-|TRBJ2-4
TGTGCCAGTAGTCTCCCTTCAGGGGGTGCCAAAAACATTCAGTACTTC
CASSLPSGGAKNIQYF
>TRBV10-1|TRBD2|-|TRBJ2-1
TGCGCCAGCAGCCCCGGGACTAGCAGGTTTAGGTGCAATGAGCAGTTCTTC
CASSPGTSRFRCNEQFF
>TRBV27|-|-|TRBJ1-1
TGTGCCAGCAGTCAAAACCGGGGGACGGGTAGGATGAACACTGAAGCTTTCTTT
CASSQNRGTGRMNTEAFF
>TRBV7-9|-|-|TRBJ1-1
TGTGCCAGCAGCTTACTGCAGGGTCAAGCTTTCTTT
CASSLLQGQAFF
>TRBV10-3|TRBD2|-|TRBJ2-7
TGTGCCATCAGTCGGGGGGTAGCGGGATCCTCCTACGAGCAGTACTTC
CAISRGVAGSSYEQYF
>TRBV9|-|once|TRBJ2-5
TGTGCCAGCAGCGTAGATGCGGGTAGGGAGACCCAGTACTTC
CASSVDAGRETQYF
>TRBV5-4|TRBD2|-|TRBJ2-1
TGTGCCAGCAGCCCCTCGAGCGGGGGCTCCTACAATGAGCAGTTCTTC
CASSPSSGGSYNEQFF
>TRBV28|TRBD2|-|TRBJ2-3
TGTGCCAGCGGGGGACTAGCCGTATCTAGCACAGATACGCAGTATTTT
CASGGLAVSSTDTQYF
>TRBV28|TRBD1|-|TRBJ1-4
TGTGCCAGCAGTACCGGGACAGGGCGAGTGCAACTGTTTTTT
CASSTGTGRVQLFF
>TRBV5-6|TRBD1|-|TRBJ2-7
TGTGCCAGCACCCTCCTTGGGCAGGGGGCCCACGAGCAGTACTTC
CASTLLGQGAHEQYF
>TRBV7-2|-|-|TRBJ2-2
TGTGCCAGCAGCTTTGGGACTTCGAACACCGGGGAGCTGTTTTTT
CASSFGTSNTGELFF
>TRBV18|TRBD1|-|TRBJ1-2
TGTGCCAGCTCACCATTGAGCGGACAGGGTAACTATGGCTACACCTTC
CASSPLSGQGNYGYTF
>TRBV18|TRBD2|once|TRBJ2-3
TGTGCCAGCTCACCACCAAGTCTAGCGGTCAAAGAAGATACGCAGTATTTT
CASSPPSLAVKEDTQYF
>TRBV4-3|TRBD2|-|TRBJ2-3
TGCGCCAGCAGCCAAGATCTAGCGGGAGGAACAGATACGCAGTATTTT
CASSQDLAGGTDTQYF
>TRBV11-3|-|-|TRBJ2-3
TGTGCCAGCAGCTCCGGAAGGGAGACAGATACGCAGTATTTT
CASSSGRETDTQYF
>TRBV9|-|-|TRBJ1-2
TGTGCCAGCAGCGTAGATCAGAACTATGGCTACACCTTC
CASSVDQNYGYTF
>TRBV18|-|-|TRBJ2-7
TGTGCCAGCTCACCCAACGGCCAGGGATACGAGCAGTACTTC
CASSPNGQGYEQYF
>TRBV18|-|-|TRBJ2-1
TGTGCCAGCTCACGCGGCGGCGTCCGGGGCAATGAGCAGTTCTTC
CASSRGGVRGNEQFF
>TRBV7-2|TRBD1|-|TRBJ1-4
TGTGCCAGCAGCTCGCAGGGGGCCGGCACTAATGAAAAACTGTTTTTT
CASSSQGAGTNEKLFF
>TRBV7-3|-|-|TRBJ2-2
TGTGCCAGCAGCTTAGGGGAGGAGCTGTTTTTT
CASSLGEELFF
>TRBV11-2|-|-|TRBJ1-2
TGTGCCAGCAGCTTAGGAGGAACAGTGAGTGGCTACACCTTC
CASSLGGTVSGYTF